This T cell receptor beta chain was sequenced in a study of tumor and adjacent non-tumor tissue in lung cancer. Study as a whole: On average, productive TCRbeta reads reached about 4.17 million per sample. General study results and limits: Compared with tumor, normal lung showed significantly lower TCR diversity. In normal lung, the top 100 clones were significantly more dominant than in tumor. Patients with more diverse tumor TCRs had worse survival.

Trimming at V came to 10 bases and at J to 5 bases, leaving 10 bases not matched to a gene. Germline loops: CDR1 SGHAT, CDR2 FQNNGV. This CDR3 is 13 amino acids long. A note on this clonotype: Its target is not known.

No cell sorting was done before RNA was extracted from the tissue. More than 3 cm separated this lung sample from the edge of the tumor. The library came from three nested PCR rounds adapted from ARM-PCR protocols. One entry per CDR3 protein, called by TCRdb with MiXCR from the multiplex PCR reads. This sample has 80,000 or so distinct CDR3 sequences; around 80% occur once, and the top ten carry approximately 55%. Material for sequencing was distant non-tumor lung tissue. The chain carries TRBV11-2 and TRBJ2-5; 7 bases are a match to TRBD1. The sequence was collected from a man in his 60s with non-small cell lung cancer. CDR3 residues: CANSGQVLETQYF. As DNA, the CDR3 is TGTGCCAACTCCGGACAGGTTCTGGAGACCCAGTACTTC.